The 28 T cell receptor beta chains presented below share a single source sample, sequenced in a study of blood T cell repertoires in COVID-19. TCRdb keeps only in-frame clones here, not all; method: immunoSEQ multiplex PCR. This table holds about 39,000 clones, around 85% found once. Sequenced material: peripheral blood. The receptors shown here come from a man in his fifties or sixties with acute or convalescent COVID-19.

J is TRBJ1-1 and V is TRBV3-1 (or the pseudogene TRBV3-2); 7 positions agree with TRBD1. V gave up 5 bases and J gave up 2 bases; unmatched junction bases: 5. CDR1 and CDR2 (germline): LGHDT, YNNKEL (reference sequence). This CDR3 spans 14 amino acids. The CDR3 DNA sequence: TGTGCCAGCAGCGGCCGACAGGGAAACACTGAAGCTTTCTTT. Translated, it gives CASSGRQGNTEAFF.

This chain connects TRBV2 to TRBJ2-4, with 8 bases matching TRBD2. Germline-derived CDR1 and CDR2 are SNHLY and FYNNEI. The CDR3 contains 16 residues. V shed 5 bases and J 2 bases; nucleotides not matched to a gene: 8. The CDR3 coding sequence is TGTGCCAGCAGTACCCGGACTAGCAAAACCAAAAACATTCAGTACTTC. Protein product: CASSTRTSKTKNIQYF.

The gene calls are TRBV3-1 (or the pseudogene TRBV3-2) and TRBJ1-1; D is possibly TRBD1 (5 bases). Trimming shortened V by 3 bases and J by 5 bases, and 7 bases separated the two germline ends. Germline CDR1 and CDR2: LGHDT and YNNKEL (reference sequence). This CDR3 region has 12 residues. Here the CDR3 reads CASSHGGTEAFF. The CDR3 DNA reads as TGTGCCAGCAGCCACGGGGGGACTGAAGCTTTCTTT.

The rearrangement joins TRBV28 to TRBJ2-7, with D perhaps matching TRBD1 (5 bases). This CDR3 has 14 residues. Germline assignment: CDR1 MDHEN and CDR2 SYDVKM. The V and J ends lost 5 bases and 2 bases respectively, with 13 bases between them. For the CDR3, the DNA is TGTGCCAGCAGTCCGAGACAGAGTACCTACGAGCAGTACTTC. The encoded protein is CASSPRQSTYEQYF. The variable domain in full, with the rest retrieved from reference TRBV28 and TRBJ2-7, is DVKVTQSSRYLVKRTGEKVFLECVQDMDHENMFWYRQDPGLGLRLIYFSYDVKMKEKGDIPEGYSVSREKKERFSLILESASTNQTSMYLCASSPRQSTYEQYFGPGTRLTVT.

The J gene is TRBJ1-1, the V gene TRBV18; a possible D gene is TRBD1 (6 bases). The germline V and J ends were trimmed by 8 bases and 6 bases, with 22 bases remaining between them. CDR1 and CDR2 (germline): KGHSH, LQKENI. This CDR3 region has 15 residues. CDR3 coding DNA: TGTGCCAGCGCTCAAGCAGGGGCAAGGAATTCTGAAGCTTTCTTT. This codes for CASAQAGARNSEAFF. The variable domain in full, with the rest retrieved from reference TRBV18 and TRBJ1-1, is NAGVMQNPRHLVRRRGQEARLRCSPMKGHSHVYWYRQLPEEGLKFMVYLQKENIIDESGMPKERFSAEFPKEGPSILRIQQVVRGDSAAYFCASAQAGARNSEAFFGQGTRLTVV.

This clone was observed a single time. The rearrangement links TRBV6-5 to TRBJ1-2; D uncertain. Per germline, CDR1 MNHEY and CDR2 SVGAGI. The CDR3 runs 15 residues. Trimming took off 8 bases at V and 3 bases at J, with 19 bases between the two ends. For the CDR3, the DNA is TGTGCCAGCGGCCCCCATTCCCTGGTACACTATGGCTACACCTTC. Translation: CASGPHSLVHYGYTF.

The chain recombines TRBV27 with TRBJ2-1; 9 bases are a match to TRBD1. The junction had 11 bases not matched to a gene; V was cut back by 5 bases and J by 9 bases. Germline loops: CDR1 MNHEY, CDR2 SMNVEV (reference sequence). The CDR3 runs to 15 residues. The CDR3 nucleotides are TGTGCCAGCAGTGAAGCCGGGACAGGGTCCGGTGAGCAGTTCTTC. This gives the protein CASSEAGTGSGEQFF.

This clone was seen a handful of times. This sequence joins TRBV7-3 and TRBJ1-6, with a tentative D call TRBD1 (6 bases). The CDR3 loop spans 13 amino acids. Germline CDR1 SGHTA, CDR2 FQGTGA. The V end lost 3 bases, the J end lost 7 bases, and 7 bases lay between the germline ends. The CDR3: CASSFQGNSPLHF. CDR3 coding DNA: TGTGCCAGCAGCTTTCAGGGGAATTCACCCCTCCACTTT.

This chain links TRBV4-2 with TRBJ1-4; TRBD1 agrees at 7 bases. This CDR3 has 14 residues. V lost 1 base and J lost 6; bases outside the gene matches: 2. CDR1 is LGHNA, CDR2 YNFKEQ, per germline. The CDR3 is CASSQGQGDEKLFF. CDR3 DNA sequence: TGTGCCAGCAGCCAAGGACAGGGTGATGAAAAACTGTTTTTT.

This chain connects TRBV2 to TRBJ2-6, with 11 bases that match TRBD1. Germline CDR1 reads SNHLY; CDR2 reads FYNNEI. Trimming at V came to 6 bases and at J to 2 bases, leaving 3 bases not matched to a gene. CDR3 length equals 16 residues. CDR3 nucleotides: TGTGCCAGCAGCGGACAGGGGGCGCCTGGGGCCAACGTCCTGACTTTC. Translated: CASSGQGAPGANVLTF.

CDR3: CASGTSGLTGANVLTF. In nucleotides, the CDR3 is TGTGCAAGTGGGACTAGCGGGTTAACTGGGGCCAACGTCCTGACTTTC. The chain employs TRBV27 and TRBJ2-6; 12 bases map to TRBD2. This CDR3 region has 16 residues. The germline CDR1 and CDR2 sequences are MNHEY and SMNVEV (reference sequence).

The genes are TRBV12-3 or TRBV12-4 and TRBJ2-5; tentatively, D is TRBD2 (5 bases). The CDR3 has 11 amino acids. Trimming stripped 5 bases from V and 13 bases from J, with 14 bases between. The CDR3 sequence is CASSTYGEPYF. The CDR3 nucleotides are TGTGCCAGCAGTACTTATGGGGAGCCGTACTTC.

Comment on this clone: At one boundary the junction diverges from the germline segment, which might be a read error. The V call is TRBV7-2, the J call TRBJ2-1; possibly TRBD1 for D (5 bases). The V gene's germline CDR1 is SGHTA and CDR2 FQGNSA. The CDR3 has 12 residues. The CDR3 DNA sequence: TGTGCCAGCAGCCGCGCGGACAATGGGCAGTTCTTC. Amino acids: CASSRADNGQFF.

J is TRBJ1-1 and V is TRBV5-1; 8 bases agree with TRBD1. The V segment lost 4 bases and the J segment 0 bases; nucleotides outside the gene matches: 5. The germline V gene encodes CDR1 SGHRS and CDR2 YFSETQ. The CDR3 is 15 amino acids. The CDR3 DNA follows: TGCGCCAGCAGCATCACAGGGGGGATGAACACTGAAGCTTTCTTT. This translates into CASSITGGMNTEAFF. Variable domain in full (rest from reference TRBV5-1 and TRBJ1-1): KAGVTQTPRYLIKTRGQQVTLSCSPISGHRSVSWYQQTPGQGLQFLFEYFSETQRNKGNFPGRFSGRQFSNSRSEMNVSTLELGDSALYLCASSITGGMNTEAFFGQGTRLTVV.

This sequence joins TRBV28 and TRBJ2-6; 9 bases map to TRBD1. Germline CDR1 and CDR2: MDHEN and SYDVKM. This CDR3 has 17 amino acids. V lost 6 bases, J lost 0 bases, and 6 bases stayed unmatched. Here the CDR3 DNA reads TGTGCCAGCAGCACCGGGACAGGGCTCTCTGGGGCCAACGTCCTGACTTTC. It is translated as CASSTGTGLSGANVLTF.

The V and J genes are TRBV5-1 and TRBJ1-3; D remains unclear. The CDR3 sequence is 14 residues long. The V end was cut by 5 bases, the J end by 0 bases, with 9 bases between. CDR1 SGHRS and CDR2 YFSETQ come from the germline V gene. The chain's CDR3 is CASSDTNSGNTIYF. CDR3 in DNA: TGCGCCAGCAGTGACACAAACTCTGGAAACACCATATATTTT.

The J gene is TRBJ2-4, the V gene TRBV28; D is ambiguous. Germline V gene lookup returns CDR1 MDHEN and CDR2 SYDVKM. V lost 3 bases and J lost 1, with 13 bases in between. The CDR3 length is 16 residues. CDR3 sequence reads: CASSFAREVAKNIQYF. CDR3 in DNA: TGTGCCAGCAGTTTCGCCAGAGAGGTTGCCAAAAACATTCAGTACTTC.

This clone was picked up one time. CDR3 coding DNA: TGCGCCAGCAGCCAAGAGGGGGGTTTCGCCACAGATACGCAGTATTTT. Its protein is CASSQEGGFATDTQYF. The V gene is TRBV4-3, the J gene TRBJ2-3; maybe TRBD2 (6 bases). Trimming shortened V by 0 bases and J by 2 bases, and 12 bases separated the two germline ends. The CDR3 has 16 residues. Germline CDR1 reads LGHNA; CDR2 reads YSLEER.

The V and J genes are TRBV2 and TRBJ1-1; D perhaps matches TRBD1 (5 bases). This CDR3 region has 17 residues. The germline V gene has CDR1 SNHLY and CDR2 FYNNEI. Trimming left V 6 bases short and J 1 base short, with 21 bases between. This CDR3 is CASRGTDGILKNTEAFF. The DNA of the CDR3 is TGTGCCAGCAGAGGGACTGACGGCATACTTAAGAACACTGAAGCTTTCTTT.

This clone was detected once. The chain combines TRBV19 with TRBJ1-4; no clear D gene. Trimming pared 11 bases from V and 8 bases from J, leaving 15 bases between. Germline CDR1 LNHDA, CDR2 SQIVND (reference sequence). CDR3 length equals 12 residues. In DNA, the CDR3 is TGTGCCCCGGAAGGCAACGGGGAAAAACTGTTTTTT. Amino acids: CAPEGNGEKLFF.

The chain links TRBV30 to TRBJ2-1; 9 bases line up with TRBD2. Germline CDR1 reads GTSNPN; CDR2 reads SVGIG (reference sequence). The CDR3 has 18 amino acids. Trimming cost V 3 bases and J 3 bases; bases outside gene matches: 15. The CDR3 sequence is CAWRRRLAAVQFYNEQFF. DNA of the CDR3: TGTGCCTGGAGACGGCGACTAGCGGCTGTACAATTCTACAATGAGCAGTTCTTC. The full variable domain, completed using reference TRBV30 and TRBJ2-1, is SQTIHQWPATLVQPVGSPLSLECTVEGTSNPNLYWYRQAAGRGLQLLFYSVGIGQISSEVPQNLSASRPQDRQFILSSKKLLLSDSGFYLCAWRRRLAAVQFYNEQFFGPGTRLTVL.

The V and J genes are TRBV6-5 and TRBJ2-5, with a weak D call TRBD1 (6 bases). Germline V lookup: CDR1 MNHEY, CDR2 SVGAGI. This CDR3 comprises 15 residues. With 6 bases removed from V and 0 bases from J, the gap between germline ends came to 14 bases. The CDR3, as DNA: TGTGCCAGCAGCTCCAACCAGGGGAACCAAGAGACCCAGTACTTC. This sequence encodes CASSSNQGNQETQYF.

The rearrangement joins TRBV6-5 to TRBJ2-7; D may be TRBD1 (5 bases). The CDR3 loop spans 15 amino acids. Germline loops: CDR1 MNHEY, CDR2 SVGAGI. V lost 6 bases, J lost 1 base, and 16 bases lay in between. The CDR3 DNA is TGTGCCAGCAGACCCCAGGGTGGCGTATCCTACGAGCAGTACTTC. Translation gives CASRPQGGVSYEQYF.

The chain links TRBV29-1 to TRBJ1-2; D perhaps matches TRBD1 (5 bases). Deletions cut 4 bases from V and 4 bases from J, with 13 bases between. The CDR3 extends over 13 amino acids. Germline CDR1 reads SQVTM; CDR2 reads ANQGSEA. Here the CDR3 reads CSVGKLGGYGYTF. The CDR3 DNA reads TGCAGCGTTGGAAAACTCGGGGGCTATGGCTACACCTTC.

The rearrangement joins TRBV5-4 to TRBJ1-2; D uncertain. This CDR3 contains 14 residues. In germline, CDR1 is SGHNT, CDR2 YYREEE (reference sequence). Trimming removed 4 bases from V and 2 bases from J, with 12 bases in between. The CDR3, as DNA: TGTGCCAGCAGCCCAGTGACTGAAAACTATGGCTACACCTTC. Protein sequence: CASSPVTENYGYTF.

This chain links TRBV5-1 with TRBJ1-1, with 8 bases fitting TRBD1. Germline loops: CDR1 SGHRS, CDR2 YFSETQ. The V segment lost 4 bases and the J segment 6 bases; nucleotides outside the gene matches: 5. This CDR3 contains 13 residues. The CDR3 sequence is CASSPGQGSEAFF. CDR3 nucleotide sequence: TGCGCCAGCAGCCCTGGACAGGGCTCTGAAGCTTTCTTT.

The gene calls are TRBV30 and TRBJ1-1; perhaps TRBD1 as D (6 bases). The CDR3 covers 14 residues. Germline CDR1 is GTSNPN and CDR2 is SVGIG (reference sequence). V lost 0 bases, J lost 4 bases, and 12 bases lay in between. This chain's CDR3 is CAWSVGRGRTEAFF. As DNA, the CDR3 is TGTGCCTGGAGTGTAGGGCGGGGGCGCACTGAAGCTTTCTTT.

This chain uses TRBV28 with TRBJ2-7; possibly TRBD1 for D (6 bases). V was shortened by 5 bases and J by 2 bases, with 13 bases between the two germline ends. Looked up from germline, CDR1 is MDHEN and CDR2 is SYDVKM. This CDR3 has 14 residues. The CDR3 DNA reads TGTGCCAGCAGTGACAGGACAGTTACCTACGAGCAGTACTTC. Protein: CASSDRTVTYEQYF.